One T cell receptor beta chain is described in this entry. This CDR3 contains 13 residues. Germline lookup yields CDR1 MGHDK and CDR2 SYGVNS. V lost 7 bases to trimming and J lost 4 bases; unmatched junction nucleotides: 6. The table came from immunoSEQ multiplex PCR; TCRdb's copy has only in-frame clones and leaves some out. The repertoire holds more than 65,000 clones, with roughly 91% as singletons. This sample is part of a study of technical replicates of blood from a handful of donors. The genes are TRBV25-1 and TRBJ1-1; 7 nucleotides line up with TRBD1. The sequenced material came from T cells isolated from PBMCs. The receptor was derived from a human donor in good health. The CDR3 sequence is CASTTGRGTEAFF. In DNA, the CDR3 is TGTGCCAGCACGACAGGGAGAGGCACTGAAGCTTTCTTT.